The source of this T cell receptor (beta chain) is a study of T cells in Graves' hyperthyroidism and ophthalmopathy. Study-wide findings and caveats: Separating ophthalmopathy from stable hyperthyroidism was achieved by a 13 V-J model. The model predicted ophthalmopathy a median roughly 6.5 months before onset.

The sample holds a few counts of this clonotype. The target antigen is unknown. Diagnostic decisions used clinical symptoms, serum thyroxine and TRAb, thyroid ultrasound and orbital computed tomography. Amplified regions were TCR beta CDR3 sequences from RNA transcripts. With the HTBI primer set, the TCR CDR3 went through a first round of RT-PCR. TCRdb independently ran MiXCR on the multiplex PCR reads; one entry per CDR3 protein. The sample shows 600,000 to 700,000 distinct CDR3 sequences, nearly 45% of them seen only once. The TCR originated in an adult man with Graves' disease, either hyperthyroidism or ophthalmopathy (not recorded which). Sequencing input: peripheral blood or thyroid tissue (not recorded which).

The CDR3 DNA follows: TGTGCCATCAGTGGAGGGGGGGCTCCGAACACTGAAGCTTTCTTT. Its protein product is CAISGGGAPNTEAFF. The V call is TRBV10-3, the J call TRBJ1-1; a weak D match, TRBD1 (6 bases). V lost 4 bases, J lost 1 base, and 13 bases lay in between. Germline loops: CDR1 ENHRY, CDR2 SYGVKD. The CDR3 contains 15 residues.